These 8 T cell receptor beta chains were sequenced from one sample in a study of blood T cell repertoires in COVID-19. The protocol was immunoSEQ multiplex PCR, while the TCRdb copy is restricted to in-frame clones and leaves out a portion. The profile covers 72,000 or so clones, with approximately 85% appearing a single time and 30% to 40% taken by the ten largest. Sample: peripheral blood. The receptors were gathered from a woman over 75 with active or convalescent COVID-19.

The CDR3 DNA reads TGTGCCAGCAGCCAAGTTAGCGGGGACGAGCAGTACTTC. Amino acids: CASSQVSGDEQYF. The rearrangement joins TRBV3-1 (or the pseudogene TRBV3-2) to TRBJ2-7; 8 bases match TRBD2. This CDR3 spans 13 amino acids. Germline assignment: CDR1 LGHDT and CDR2 YNNKEL (reference sequence). V was pared by 1 base and J by 5 bases, with 1 base of the junction left unmatched.

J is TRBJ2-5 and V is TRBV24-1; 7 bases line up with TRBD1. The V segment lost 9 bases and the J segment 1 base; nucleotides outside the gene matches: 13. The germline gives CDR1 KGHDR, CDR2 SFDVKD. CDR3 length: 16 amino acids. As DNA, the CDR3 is TGTGCCACCCCTACGCTTTTGACAGGGTCCCAAGAGACCCAGTACTTC. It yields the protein CATPTLLTGSQETQYF.

CDR3 in amino acids: CASSIPGQGYGYTF. The CDR3 DNA follows: TGCGCCAGCAGCATACCGGGACAGGGCTATGGCTACACCTTC. The rearrangement joins TRBV5-1 to TRBJ1-2, with 9 bases identical to TRBD1. Germline lookup yields CDR1 SGHRS and CDR2 YFSETQ. The CDR3 totals 14 residues. The V segment lost 4 bases and the J segment 4 bases; nucleotides outside the gene matches: 5.

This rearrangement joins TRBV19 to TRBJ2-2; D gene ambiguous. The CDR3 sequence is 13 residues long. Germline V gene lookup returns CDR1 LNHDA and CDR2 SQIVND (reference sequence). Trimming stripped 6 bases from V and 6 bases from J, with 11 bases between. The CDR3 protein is CASRGLGSGELFF. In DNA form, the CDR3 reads TGTGCCAGTAGGGGTCTAGGCTCCGGGGAGCTGTTTTTT.

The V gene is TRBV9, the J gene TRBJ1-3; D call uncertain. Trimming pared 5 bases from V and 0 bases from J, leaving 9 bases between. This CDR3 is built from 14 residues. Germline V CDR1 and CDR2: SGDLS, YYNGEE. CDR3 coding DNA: TGTGCCAGCAGTTACCAGGCCTCTGGAAACACCATATATTTT. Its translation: CASSYQASGNTIYF. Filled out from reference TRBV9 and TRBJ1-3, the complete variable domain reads DSGVTQTPKHLITATGQRVTLRCSPRSGDLSVYWYQQSLDQGLQFLIQYYNGEERAKGNILERFSAQQFPDLHSELNLSSLELGDSALYFCASSYQASGNTIYFGEGSWLTVV.

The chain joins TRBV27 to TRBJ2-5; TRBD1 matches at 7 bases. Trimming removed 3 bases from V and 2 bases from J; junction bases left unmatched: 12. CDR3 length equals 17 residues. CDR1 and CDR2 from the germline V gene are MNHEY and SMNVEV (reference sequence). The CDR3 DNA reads TGTGCCAGCAGTTTTGCTAGTCCTTACAGGGGTCAAGAGACCCAGTACTTC. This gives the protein CASSFASPYRGQETQYF.

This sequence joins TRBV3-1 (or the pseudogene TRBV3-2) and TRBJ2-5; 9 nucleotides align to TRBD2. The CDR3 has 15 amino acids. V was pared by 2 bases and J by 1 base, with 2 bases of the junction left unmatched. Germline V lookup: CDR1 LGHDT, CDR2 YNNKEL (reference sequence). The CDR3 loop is CASSQTSGFQETQYF. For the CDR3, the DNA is TGTGCCAGCAGCCAAACTAGCGGGTTCCAAGAGACCCAGTACTTC.

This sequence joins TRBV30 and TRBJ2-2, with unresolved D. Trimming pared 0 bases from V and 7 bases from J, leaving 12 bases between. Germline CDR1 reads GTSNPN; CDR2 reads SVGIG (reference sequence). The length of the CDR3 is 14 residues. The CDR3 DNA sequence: TGTGCCTGGAGTGTGTCCTCCCCAGGCGGGGAGCTGTTTTTT. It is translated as CAWSVSSPGGELFF.